This T cell receptor beta chain was documented in a study of blood T cell repertoires in COVID-19. For the study at large: T cells, B-cell-depleted T cells, or PBMCs provided the cDNA or gDNA that served as material.

The CDR3 length is 18 residues. Germline CDR1 and CDR2: SGDLS and YYNGEE. J was trimmed by 4 bases and V by 2 bases; bases with no gene match: 15. Original processing methods: Reference gene primers were amplified, and this amplification served to estimate nucleated cell counts. Here immunoSEQ multiplex PCR was the method, and the copy in TCRdb shows in-frame clones only, minus some. V, J and clone size reflect that table, while D and trimming were determined from the DNA. The sample records 90,000 to 120,000 clones, over 70% being singletons. The chain joins TRBV9 to TRBJ2-3; TRBD2 aligns across 8 bases. The TCR comes from a man between 50 and 59 years old with acute or convalescent COVID-19. Sequenced input: peripheral blood. CDR3 sequence (DNA): TGTGCCAGCAGCGTCCGCTCACTGGCGGGAGGAGCATCAGATACGCAGTATTTT. Amino acids: CASSVRSLAGGASDTQYF.